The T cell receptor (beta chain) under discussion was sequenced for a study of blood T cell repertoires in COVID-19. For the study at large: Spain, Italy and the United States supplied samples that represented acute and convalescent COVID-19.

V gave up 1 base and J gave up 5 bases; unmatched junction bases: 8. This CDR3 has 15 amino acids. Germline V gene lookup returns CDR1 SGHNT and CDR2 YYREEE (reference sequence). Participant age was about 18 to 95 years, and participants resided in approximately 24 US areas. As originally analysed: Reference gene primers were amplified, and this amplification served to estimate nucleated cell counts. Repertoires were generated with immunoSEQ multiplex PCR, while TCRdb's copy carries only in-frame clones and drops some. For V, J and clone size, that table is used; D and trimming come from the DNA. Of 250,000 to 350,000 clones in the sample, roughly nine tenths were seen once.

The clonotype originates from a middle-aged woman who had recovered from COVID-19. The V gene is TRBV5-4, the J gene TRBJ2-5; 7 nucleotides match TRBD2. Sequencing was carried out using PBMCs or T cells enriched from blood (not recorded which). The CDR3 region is CASSLSSGREETQYF. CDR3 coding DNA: TGTGCCAGCAGCTTGAGTTCGGGGAGGGAGGAGACCCAGTACTTC.